The 29 T cell receptor beta chains below were found in one sample sequenced in a study of cytotoxic CD8 clonotypes in ibrutinib-treated CLL listed by TCRdb under 2021. The sample's time point, from its label and the paper: 24 months on ibrutinib. Library generation was performed with the immunoSEQ multiplex PCR assay. TCRdb obtained this table from immuneACCESS and retained in-frame rearrangements with V and J assigned. These tables miss some clones; where compared with another copy, unresolved V genes account for less than half of the shortfall, and the remainder is unexplained. Present in this sample are roughly 250,000 clones, under 80% of which were seen just once. The top ten clonotypes cover approximately 15% of the sample. This specimen was PBMCs, taken after 24 months of ibrutinib treatment. Receptor source: a human donor with chronic lymphocytic leukemia.

The chain joins TRBV29-1 to TRBJ1-1, with a possible D match to TRBD1 (6 bases). This CDR3 comprises 12 residues. V dropped 6 bases and J dropped 4 bases, with 12 bases sitting between them. CDR1 and CDR2 (germline): SQVTM, ANQGSEA. The CDR3 is CSVKGDFTEAFF. The CDR3 nucleotides read TGCAGCGTGAAGGGGGATTTCACTGAAGCTTTCTTT.

The gene calls are TRBV19 and TRBJ1-2; unclear D gene. V was pared by 8 bases and J by 8 bases, with 18 bases between. CDR3 size: 13 residues. The germline V gene encodes CDR1 LNHDA and CDR2 SQIVND (reference sequence). DNA of the CDR3: TGTGCCAGTCAAACCCGGGAGGGAGCGGGCTACACCTTC. It yields the protein CASQTREGAGYTF.

The CDR3 DNA follows: TGTGCCAGCAGTTTTTCCCGACAGGGTATATCCTACGAGCAGTACTTC. Translating it yields CASSFSRQGISYEQYF. This chain connects TRBV28 to TRBJ2-7; 7 nucleotides align to TRBD1. CDR1 is MDHEN, CDR2 SYDVKM, per germline. CDR3 length: 16 amino acids. After removal of 3 bases from V and 1 base from J, the junction contained 9 bases not matched to a gene.

The J gene is TRBJ2-1, the V gene TRBV27; TRBD2 might be the D (6 bases). The germline V gene encodes CDR1 MNHEY and CDR2 SMNVEV (reference sequence). Trimming stripped 8 bases from V and 11 bases from J, with 16 bases between. The CDR3 spans 12 residues. The DNA of the CDR3 is TGTGCCAGCGGCGGACTACCGCAGCAGCAGTTCTTC. Protein product: CASGGLPQQQFF.

The chain links TRBV19 to TRBJ2-7; 8 nucleotides line up with TRBD1. This CDR3 contains 15 residues. Germline lookup yields CDR1 LNHDA and CDR2 SQIVND (reference sequence). The ends lost 5 bases at V and 2 bases at J; junction bases unmatched: 8. CDR3 loop: CASSLPGQDPYEQYF. As DNA, the CDR3 is TGTGCCAGTAGTCTGCCGGGACAGGACCCCTACGAGCAGTACTTC.

The chain recombines TRBV27 with TRBJ1-5, with D possibly TRBD1 on 6 matching bases. Trimming shortened V by 7 bases and J by 0 bases, and 10 bases separated the two germline ends. The germline gives CDR1 MNHEY, CDR2 SMNVEV (reference sequence). This CDR3 region has 14 residues. The CDR3 loop is CASKGGNSNQPQHF. CDR3 in DNA: TGTGCCAGCAAAGGGGGGAATAGCAATCAGCCCCAGCATTTT.

This clone was counted a few times. The chain links TRBV4-2 to TRBJ2-1; 7 positions agree with TRBD1. Germline CDR1 and CDR2: LGHNA and YNFKEQ. V lost 4 bases to trimming and J lost 1 base; unmatched junction nucleotides: 4. The CDR3 is 15 amino acids. The CDR3 DNA sequence: TGTGCCAGCAGCCCCCGGGACAGTTCCTACAATGAGCAGTTCTTC. As protein: CASSPRDSSYNEQFF.

The table lists this clone with a count of one. The rearrangement links TRBV29-1 to TRBJ2-3; D perhaps matches TRBD1 (6 bases). CDR3 length: 12 amino acids. The V end was cut by 0 bases, the J end by 11 bases, with 12 bases between. In germline, CDR1 is SQVTM, CDR2 ANQGSEA. The chain's CDR3 is CSVEEGALGQYF. DNA for the CDR3: TGCAGCGTTGAAGAGGGGGCCTTGGGGCAGTATTTT.

The chain combines TRBV6-6 with TRBJ1-4; tentative D call: TRBD1 (5 bases). CDR1 MNHNY and CDR2 SVGAGI come from the germline V gene (reference sequence). The V end lost 5 bases, the J end lost 11 bases, and 9 bases lay between the germline ends. The CDR3 totals 11 residues. The CDR3 coding sequence is TGTGCCAGCAGTACAGGAAGCAAACTGTTTTTT. Translated: CASSTGSKLFF.

This clone was observed at least ten times. This chain uses TRBV28 with TRBJ2-7; TRBD2 might be the D (5 bases). Per the germline V gene, CDR1 is MDHEN and CDR2 is SYDVKM. The V and J ends lost 8 bases and 4 bases respectively, with 9 bases between them. The CDR3 is 11 amino acids. The CDR3 region is CASVRGYEQYF. The CDR3 DNA reads as TGTGCCAGCGTGCGAGGGTACGAGCAGTACTTC.

At least ten counts were recorded for this clone. The chain is built from TRBV4-1 and TRBJ1-2; D might be TRBD1 (5 bases). CDR3 length: 16 residues. Germline V gene data show CDR1 as MGHRA and CDR2 as YSYEKL. Trimming pared 0 bases from V and 4 bases from J, leaving 15 bases between. The CDR3 DNA sequence: TGCGCCAGCAGCCAAGAGGATCAGGGTGGGAGCTATGGCTACACCTTC. Amino acid sequence: CASSQEDQGGSYGYTF.

This chain joins TRBV29-1 and TRBJ1-6; D gene uncertain. CDR1 SQVTM and CDR2 ANQGSEA come from the germline V gene. V lost 5 bases to trimming and J lost 6 bases, with 14 bases between them. CDR3 length: 14 amino acids. CDR3 DNA: TGCAGCGTTCAAACCGGGAATAGTAATTCACCCCTCCACTTT. This encodes CSVQTGNSNSPLHF.

About this clone itself: The sample contains more than one DNA sequence encoding this CDR3. The chain joins TRBV27 to TRBJ2-7, with no clear D. CDR1 and CDR2 from the germline V gene are MNHEY and SMNVEV (reference sequence). CDR3 length: 13 residues. With 0 bases removed from V and 3 bases from J, the gap between germline ends came to 6 bases. The CDR3 nucleotides are TGTGCCAGCAGTTTATCATTGGGCTACGAGCAGTACTTC. It codes for CASSLSLGYEQYF.

The chain uses TRBV27 and TRBJ1-2; D ambiguous. Trimming pared 8 bases from V and 3 bases from J, leaving 10 bases between. The CDR3 contains 12 residues. Germline V lookup: CDR1 MNHEY, CDR2 SMNVEV (reference sequence). CDR3 nucleotides: TGTGCCAGCTTCTCCTGGGACTATGGCTACACCTTC. Residues: CASFSWDYGYTF.

The chain couples TRBV7-2 to TRBJ2-1; D not resolved. This CDR3 region has 15 residues. Deletions cut 5 bases from V and 1 base from J, with 12 bases between. Germline assignment: CDR1 SGHTA and CDR2 FQGNSA. In DNA, the CDR3 is TGTGCCAGCAGCCCCGGGTACTCTTCCTACAATGAGCAGTTCTTC. Protein product: CASSPGYSSYNEQFF.

This chain links TRBV19 with TRBJ2-6; D ambiguous. With 8 bases removed from V and 1 base from J, the gap between germline ends came to 9 bases. This CDR3 is 14 amino acids long. Per germline, CDR1 LNHDA and CDR2 SQIVND (reference sequence). As DNA, the CDR3 is TGTGCCAGTCGATTAGAGTCTGGGGCCAACGTCCTGACTTTC. It encodes CASRLESGANVLTF.

The genes are TRBV4-3 and TRBJ2-4; D might be TRBD2 (5 bases). The V end lost 4 bases, the J end lost 0 bases, and 31 bases lay between the germline ends. Germline assignment: CDR1 LGHNA and CDR2 YSLEER. The CDR3 length is 22 residues. CDR3 sequence (DNA): TGCGCCAGCAGCCGCTCGGCAAGGATGATGCGGGTAACACCCCTAGCCAAAAACATTCAGTACTTC. Translating gives CASSRSARMMRVTPLAKNIQYF.

The chain's CDR3 is CASSWRGFEQYF. Written as DNA, the CDR3 is TGTGCCAGCAGCTGGAGGGGCTTTGAGCAGTACTTC. The chain employs TRBV7-2 and TRBJ2-7, with D perhaps TRBD2 (6 bases). V was clipped by 4 bases and J by 7 bases, with 11 bases between them. This CDR3 has 12 residues. Per germline, CDR1 SGHTA and CDR2 FQGNSA.

There are a few counts of this clone. The chain couples TRBV6-4 to TRBJ2-1; 8 nucleotides align to TRBD2. After removal of 8 bases from V and 4 bases from J, the junction contained 4 bases not matched to a gene. The V gene's germline CDR1 is MRHNA and CDR2 SNTAGT. CDR3 size: 13 residues. The CDR3 region is CASVGTRYNEQFF. The CDR3 nucleotides read TGTGCCAGCGTTGGGACTAGGTACAATGAGCAGTTCTTC.

This clone was seen only once. The rearrangement links TRBV9 to TRBJ2-4; no definite D call. The CDR3 covers 13 residues. V dropped 4 bases and J dropped 8 bases, with 13 bases sitting between them. The germline CDR1 and CDR2 sequences are SGDLS and YYNGEE. The CDR3 is CASSYSGVDIQYF. CDR3 DNA sequence: TGTGCCAGCAGCTACAGTGGGGTAGACATTCAGTACTTC.

The chain recombines TRBV27 with TRBJ2-7; 8 bases map to TRBD2. J gave up 3 bases and V 8 bases, and 9 bases lay outside the gene matches. The CDR3 extends over 14 amino acids. Germline V CDR1 and CDR2: MNHEY, SMNVEV (reference sequence). CDR3 in amino acids: CASGGPAGVYEQYF. The DNA of the CDR3 is TGTGCCAGCGGGGGGCCAGCGGGAGTCTACGAGCAGTACTTC.

The V and J genes are TRBV7-9 and TRBJ2-7; the D gene is possibly TRBD1 (6 bases). The length of the CDR3 is 13 residues. Germline assignment: CDR1 SEHNR and CDR2 FQNEAQ (reference sequence). The ends were cut back, 5 bases at V and 4 bases at J, with 12 bases in the middle. CDR3 in amino acids: CASSPTGSYEQYF. The CDR3 DNA reads as TGTGCCAGCAGCCCGACAGGATCGTACGAGCAGTACTTC.

The chain couples TRBV5-6 to TRBJ2-1; D not certain. Trimming removed 2 bases from V and 0 bases from J, with 9 bases in between. Germline loops: CDR1 SGHDT, CDR2 YYEEEE. The CDR3 has 15 residues. The CDR3 nucleotides read TGTGCCAGCAGCTTTACGACCAACTCCTACAATGAGCAGTTCTTC. This gives the protein CASSFTTNSYNEQFF.

The chain carries TRBV28 and TRBJ2-1, with D possibly being TRBD1 (5 bases). In germline, CDR1 is MDHEN, CDR2 SYDVKM. The CDR3 runs to 14 residues. V was shortened by 2 bases and J by 5 bases, with 10 bases between the two germline ends. The CDR3 coding sequence is TGTGCCAGCAGTTTAGCAGGGATCGACAATGAGCAGTTCTTC. Amino acid sequence: CASSLAGIDNEQFF.

J is TRBJ2-1 and V is TRBV19; possible D gene TRBD1, 6 bases. The length of the CDR3 is 14 residues. Germline CDR1 and CDR2: LNHDA and SQIVND (reference sequence). Trimming stripped 4 bases from V and 3 bases from J, with 10 bases between. The CDR3 DNA follows: TGTGCCAGTAGTACACAGGGCGGCTACAATGAGCAGTTCTTC. Translating it yields CASSTQGGYNEQFF.

This chain joins TRBV19 and TRBJ2-1, with 8 bases that match TRBD1. The CDR3 length is 15 residues. V was clipped by 4 bases and J by 2 bases; unmatched bases: 4. CDR1 is LNHDA and CDR2 is SQIVND in the germline V gene (reference sequence). The CDR3: CASSKWTGTYNEQFF. The CDR3 coding sequence is TGTGCCAGTAGTAAATGGACAGGGACCTACAATGAGCAGTTCTTC.

This clone was seen only a few times. The J gene is TRBJ1-2, the V gene TRBV25-1; D remains ambiguous. Deletions cut 2 bases from V and 4 bases from J, with 5 bases between. Germline lookup yields CDR1 MGHDK and CDR2 SYGVNS. The CDR3 is 12 amino acids. CDR3 bases: TGTGCCAGCAGTGAACAGCCCTATGGCTACACCTTC. This gives the protein CASSEQPYGYTF.

V usage is TRBV27 and J usage is TRBJ1-5, with D perhaps matching TRBD1 (5 bases). Between the trimmed V and J ends, which lost 5 bases and 0 bases, there was a span of 17 bases. The germline gives CDR1 MNHEY, CDR2 SMNVEV (reference sequence). This CDR3 contains 17 residues. CDR3 sequence reads: CASSPRTGVYSNQPQHF. In DNA, the CDR3 is TGTGCCAGCAGTCCACGGACGGGGGTTTATAGCAATCAGCCCCAGCATTTT.

This chain's CDR3 is CASSGSGGKNEQFF. CDR3 sequence (DNA): TGTGCCAGCAGCGGGTCGGGAGGTAAGAATGAGCAGTTCTTC. This chain connects TRBV9 to TRBJ2-1, with TRBD2 matching over 7 bases. This CDR3 spans 14 amino acids. Germline V gene data show CDR1 as SGDLS and CDR2 as YYNGEE. V shed 3 bases, J shed 7 bases, and the junction held 7 bases outside the gene matches.